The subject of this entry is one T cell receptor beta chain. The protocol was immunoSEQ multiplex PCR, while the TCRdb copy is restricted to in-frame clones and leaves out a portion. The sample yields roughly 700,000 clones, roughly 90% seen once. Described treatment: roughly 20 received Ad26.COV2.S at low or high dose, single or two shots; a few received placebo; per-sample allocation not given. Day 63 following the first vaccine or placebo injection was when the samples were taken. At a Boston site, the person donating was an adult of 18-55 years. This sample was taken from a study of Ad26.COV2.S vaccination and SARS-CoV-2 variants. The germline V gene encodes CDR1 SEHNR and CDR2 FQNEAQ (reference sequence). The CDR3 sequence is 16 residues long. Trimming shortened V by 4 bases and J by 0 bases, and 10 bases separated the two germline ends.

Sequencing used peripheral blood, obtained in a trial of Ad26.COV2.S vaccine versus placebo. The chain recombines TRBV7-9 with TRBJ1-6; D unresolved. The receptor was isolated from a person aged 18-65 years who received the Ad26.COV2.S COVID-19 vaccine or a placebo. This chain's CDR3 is CASSSPGYSYNSPLHF. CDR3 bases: TGTGCCAGCAGCTCCCCGGGATACTCCTATAATTCACCCCTCCACTTT.